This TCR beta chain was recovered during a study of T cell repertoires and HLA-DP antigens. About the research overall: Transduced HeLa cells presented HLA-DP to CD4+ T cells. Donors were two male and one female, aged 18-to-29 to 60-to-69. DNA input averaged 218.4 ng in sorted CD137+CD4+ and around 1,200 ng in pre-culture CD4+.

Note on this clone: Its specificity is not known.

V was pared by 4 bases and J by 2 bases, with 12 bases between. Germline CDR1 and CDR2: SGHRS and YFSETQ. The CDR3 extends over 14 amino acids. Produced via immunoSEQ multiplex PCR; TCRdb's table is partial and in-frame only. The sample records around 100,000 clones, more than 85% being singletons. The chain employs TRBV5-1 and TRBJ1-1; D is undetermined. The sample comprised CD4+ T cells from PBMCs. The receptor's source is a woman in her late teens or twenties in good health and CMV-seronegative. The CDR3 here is CASSLQRGNTEAFF. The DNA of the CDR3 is TGCGCCAGCAGCCTACAGAGAGGCAACACTGAAGCTTTCTTT.